This record concerns one T cell receptor beta chain sequence. Specified time point: 2014-2015 season, pre-vaccination. ICOS+CD38+ and ICOS-CD38- fractions were sorted from non-naive CD4+CXCR5+PD-1+ cells. This sample is drawn from a study of follicular helper T cells after annual influenza vaccination. Study-level information: For some subjects, blood spans the 2013-2014, 2014-2015 and 2015-2016 annual vaccinations.

Sequencing was performed with immunoSEQ multiplex PCR; in TCRdb, only in-frame clones are kept and a portion is missing. The top ten hold about 1.2% of the sample, which has about 27,000 clones, roughly 80% seen once. Here the sequenced sample was CXCR5+ CD38- circulating T follicular helper cells from blood, taken on the day of influenza vaccination. Subset specified: circulating Tfh, non-naive CD4+CXCR5+PD-1+ (ICOS+CD38+ or ICOS-CD38-). The source is an adult who received the influenza vaccine.

CDR3 protein: CASGGGYYGYTF. The CDR3 coding sequence is TGTGCCAGCGGGGGGGGCTACTATGGCTACACCTTC. The rearrangement joins TRBV6-6 to TRBJ1-2; possibly TRBD1 for D (6 bases). Germline-derived CDR1 and CDR2 are MNHNY and SVGAGI (reference sequence). CDR3 size: 12 residues. V was pared by 8 bases and J by 3 bases, with 10 bases between.